This T cell receptor (beta chain) was observed in a study of T cell repertoires in cytomegalovirus infection. Whole-study findings and limits: Cumulative public TCR beta family frequency identified carriers of CMV plus the relevant HLA. HLA-C-restricted TCR beta clonotypes specific for CMV led the ex vivo response.

CDR3 length: 15 residues. The germline CDR1 and CDR2 sequences are LNHDA and SQIVND (reference sequence). Comment on this clonotype: Its antigen is currently unknown. A read error may account for a junction end that differs from germline.

A single record per CDR3 protein comes from TCRdb applying MiXCR to the reads. Counted here are 450,000 to 600,000 distinct CDR3 sequences, 10% to 12% occurring once; the ten biggest clones make up 10% to 13%. Sequenced sample: PBMCs. The clonotype was recovered from a human donor in good health (CMV status not recorded). Some clones in this sample may be carry-over from other donors' samples. This chain links TRBV19 with TRBJ2-7; 11 bases align to TRBD1. CDR3 residues: CVSSGPGQGAYEQYF. The CDR3 DNA reads TGTGTCAGTAGTGGACCGGGACAGGGGGCCTACGAGCAGTACTTC.